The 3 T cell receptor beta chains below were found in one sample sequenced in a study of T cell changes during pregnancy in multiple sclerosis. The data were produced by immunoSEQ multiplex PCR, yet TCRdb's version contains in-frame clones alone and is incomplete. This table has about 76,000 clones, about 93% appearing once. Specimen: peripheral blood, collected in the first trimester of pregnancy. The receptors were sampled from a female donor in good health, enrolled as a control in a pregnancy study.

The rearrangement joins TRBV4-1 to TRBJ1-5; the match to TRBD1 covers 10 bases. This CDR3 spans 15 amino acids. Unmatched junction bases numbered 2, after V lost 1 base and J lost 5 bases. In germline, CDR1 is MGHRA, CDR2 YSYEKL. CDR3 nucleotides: TGCGCCAGCAGCCAAGCCGGGACAGGGGATCAGCCCCAGCATTTT. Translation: CASSQAGTGDQPQHF.

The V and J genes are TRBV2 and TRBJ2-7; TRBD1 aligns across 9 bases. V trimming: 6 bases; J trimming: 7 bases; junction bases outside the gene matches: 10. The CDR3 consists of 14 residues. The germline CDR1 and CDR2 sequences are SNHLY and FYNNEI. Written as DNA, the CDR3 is TGTGCCAGCAGCGTAGACAGGGGGACGGAGGAGCAGTACTTC. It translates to CASSVDRGTEEQYF.

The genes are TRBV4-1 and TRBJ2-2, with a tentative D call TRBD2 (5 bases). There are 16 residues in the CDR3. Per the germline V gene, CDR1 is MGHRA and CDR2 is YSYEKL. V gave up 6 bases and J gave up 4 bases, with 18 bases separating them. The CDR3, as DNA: TGCGCCAGCAGACCACTAGTACAGTCTTCCACCGGGGAGCTGTTTTTT. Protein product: CASRPLVQSSTGELFF.